This entry features one T cell receptor (beta chain) sequence. This table comes from immunoSEQ multiplex PCR, and its TCRdb copy is limited to in-frame clones, with some not included. The table includes 70,000 to 75,000 clones, 75% to 90% detected once. Specified time point: pretreatment peripheral blood. The sample comes from a study of PD-L1 blockade in urothelial cancer. For the study at large: At 6 weeks and at 3 weeks (second dose) after treatment start, blood was analyzed.

Germline V gene lookup returns CDR1 SEHNR and CDR2 FQNEAQ (reference sequence). The V gene lost 1 base and the J gene lost 1 base, with 10 bases spanning the gap. This CDR3 has 16 residues. Material: PBMCs, obtained around atezolizumab (anti-PD-L1) treatment. The rearrangement links TRBV7-9 to TRBJ2-2; TRBD2 might be the D (6 bases). The clonotype originates from a man aged 70-80 years with urothelial cancer. The CDR3 nucleotides read TGTGCCAGCAGCTTAGGGAGGGGACTGAACACCGGGGAGCTGTTTTTT. Protein sequence: CASSLGRGLNTGELFF. The variable domain in full, completed from reference TRBV7-9 and TRBJ2-2, reads DTGVSQNPRHKITKRGQNVTFRCDPISEHNRLYWYRQTLGQGPEFLTYFQNEAQLEKSRLLSDRFSAERPKGSFSTLEIQRTEQGDSAMYLCASSLGRGLNTGELFFGEGSRLTVL.